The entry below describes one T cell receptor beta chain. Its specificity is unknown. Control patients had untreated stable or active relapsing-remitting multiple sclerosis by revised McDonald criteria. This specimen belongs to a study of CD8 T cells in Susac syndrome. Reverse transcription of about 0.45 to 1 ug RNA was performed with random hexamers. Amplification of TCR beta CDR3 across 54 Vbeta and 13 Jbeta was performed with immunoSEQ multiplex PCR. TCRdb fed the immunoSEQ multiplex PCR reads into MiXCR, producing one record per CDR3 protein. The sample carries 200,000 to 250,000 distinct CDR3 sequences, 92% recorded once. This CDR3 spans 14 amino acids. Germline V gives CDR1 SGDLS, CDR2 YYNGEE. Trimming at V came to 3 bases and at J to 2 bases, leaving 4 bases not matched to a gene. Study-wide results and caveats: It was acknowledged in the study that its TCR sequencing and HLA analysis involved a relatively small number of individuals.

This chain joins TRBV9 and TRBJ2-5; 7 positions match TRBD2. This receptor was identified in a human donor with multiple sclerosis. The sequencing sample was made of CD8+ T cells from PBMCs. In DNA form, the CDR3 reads TGTGCCAGCAGCGCCCTGGGGGGGCAAGAGACCCAGTACTTC. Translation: CASSALGGQETQYF. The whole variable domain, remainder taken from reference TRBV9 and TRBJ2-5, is DSGVTQTPKHLITATGQRVTLRCSPRSGDLSVYWYQQSLDQGLQFLIQYYNGEERAKGNILERFSAQQFPDLHSELNLSSLELGDSALYFCASSALGGQETQYFGPGTRLLVL.